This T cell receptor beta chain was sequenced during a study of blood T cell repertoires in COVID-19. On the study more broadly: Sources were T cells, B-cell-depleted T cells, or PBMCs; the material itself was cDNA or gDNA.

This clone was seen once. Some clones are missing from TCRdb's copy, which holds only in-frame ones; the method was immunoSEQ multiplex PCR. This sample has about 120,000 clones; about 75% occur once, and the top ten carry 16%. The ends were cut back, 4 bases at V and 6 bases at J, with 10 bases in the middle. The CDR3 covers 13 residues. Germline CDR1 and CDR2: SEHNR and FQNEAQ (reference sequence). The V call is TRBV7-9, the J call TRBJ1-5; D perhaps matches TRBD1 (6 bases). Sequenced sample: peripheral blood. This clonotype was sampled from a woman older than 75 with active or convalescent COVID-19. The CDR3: CASSSQGSQPQHF. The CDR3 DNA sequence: TGTGCCAGCAGCTCACAGGGCTCTCAGCCCCAGCATTTT.